Described below is a single T cell receptor beta chain sequence and its context. The antigen is unknown. The V end lost 6 bases, the J end lost 0 bases, and 14 bases lay between the germline ends. Germline V CDR1 and CDR2: MNHNS, SASEGT. The CDR3 contains 16 residues. The entry originates in a study of CD8 T cells in ankylosing spondylitis. General study points: Seemingly characteristic of ankylosing spondylitis blood was a TCR beta motif consisting of about 8 highly homologous variants.

Making the TCR beta libraries involved quantitative 5'-RACE with molecular barcodes. TCRdb ran MiXCR on the 5' RACE reads and lists one entry per CDR3 protein. The sample contains 200,000 to 250,000 distinct CDR3 sequences, roughly 32% of which appear only once. This sequence was found in a male donor with ankylosing spondylitis or in good health (not recorded which). The specimen sequenced was blood, either unsorted or a sorted T cell fraction (not recorded which). The rearrangement links TRBV6-1 to TRBJ1-4, with D unresolved. The CDR3 DNA is TGTGCCAGCAGGGGCTACTCAGTCTCAACTAATGAAAAACTGTTTTTT. Protein sequence: CASRGYSVSTNEKLFF.